Below, 27 T cell receptor beta chains from the same sample are listed, as sequenced in a study of shared clonotypes between healthy human individuals. Profiled with immunoSEQ multiplex PCR; TCRdb holds only in-frame clones, not every one. The sample holds about 560,000 clones, around three quarters seen once. The sample comprised PBMCs. The receptors shown here come from a woman in her thirties or forties in good health. Some clones in this sample may be carry-over from other donors' samples.

This sequence joins TRBV30 and TRBJ1-4; D gene ambiguous. With 3 bases removed from V and 8 bases from J, the gap between germline ends came to 10 bases. The CDR3 spans 12 residues. Germline V gene lookup returns CDR1 GTSNPN and CDR2 SVGIG (reference sequence). The DNA for the CDR3 is TGTGCCTGGAGGGCCCGCGGGGAAAAACTGTTTTTT. It is translated as CAWRARGEKLFF.

The chain is built from TRBV6-5 and TRBJ1-2; 12 nucleotides agree with TRBD1. The CDR3 totals 15 residues. The germline V gene encodes CDR1 MNHEY and CDR2 SVGAGI. V shed 8 bases and J 8 bases; nucleotides not matched to a gene: 12. The chain's CDR3 is CASGVRDRGRSGYTF. In DNA, the CDR3 is TGTGCCAGCGGAGTTCGGGACAGGGGGCGGTCGGGCTACACCTTC.

This chain uses TRBV15 with TRBJ2-1; 7 bases line up with TRBD2. V shed 6 bases and J 5 bases; nucleotides not matched to a gene: 7. Germline V lookup: CDR1 LNHNV, CDR2 YYDKDF (reference sequence). The CDR3 sequence is 14 residues long. The CDR3 nucleotides are TGTGCCACCAGATCTCCTAGCGGTGACAATGAGCAGTTCTTC. This sequence encodes CATRSPSGDNEQFF.

This clone has at least ten counts. The V call is TRBV5-8, the J call TRBJ1-2; D remains unclear. In germline, CDR1 is SGHTS, CDR2 YDEGEE. Between the trimmed V and J ends, which lost 0 bases and 8 bases, there was a span of 8 bases. The CDR3 is made up of 12 amino acids. Here the CDR3 reads CASSLEGLGYTF. The CDR3 bases are TGTGCCAGCAGCTTGGAAGGGCTCGGCTACACCTTC.

The chain employs TRBV7-6 and TRBJ2-1; D is possibly TRBD1 or TRBD2 (5 bases each). CDR3 length: 18 amino acids. V shed 1 base and J shed 5 bases, with 21 bases lying between them. In germline, CDR1 is SGHVS, CDR2 FNYEAQ. The CDR3 here is CASSLVPFEGRGHNEQFF. CDR3 nucleotide sequence: TGTGCCAGCAGCTTAGTCCCGTTCGAGGGACGGGGCCACAATGAGCAGTTCTTC.

The rearrangement links TRBV7-2 to TRBJ1-4; D may be TRBD1 (5 bases). Trimming took off 5 bases at V and 5 bases at J, with 9 bases between the two ends. CDR1 and CDR2 (germline): SGHTA, FQGNSA. The length of the CDR3 is 13 residues. The CDR3 DNA reads TGTGCCAGCAGCGCGTACAGGAATGAAAAACTGTTTTTT. It yields the protein CASSAYRNEKLFF.

The chain couples TRBV7-2 to TRBJ2-7; either TRBD1 or TRBD2 may supply D (5 bases each). The CDR3 runs to 14 residues. Germline lookup yields CDR1 SGHTA and CDR2 FQGNSA. Trimming left V 0 bases short and J 4 bases short, with 10 bases between. CDR3 loop: CASSLAGTLYEQYF. The DNA of the CDR3 is TGTGCCAGCAGCTTAGCAGGGACCCTATACGAGCAGTACTTC.

The chain has TRBV28 and TRBJ1-3, with D perhaps matching TRBD1 (5 bases). The CDR3 loop spans 16 amino acids. V lost 5 bases and J lost 0, with 14 bases in between. Per germline, CDR1 MDHEN and CDR2 SYDVKM. CDR3 amino acids: CASSPAGGLSGNTIYF. The CDR3 nucleotides are TGTGCCAGCAGTCCTGCGGGGGGACTCTCTGGAAACACCATATATTTT. The whole variable domain, remainder taken from reference TRBV28 and TRBJ1-3, is DVKVTQSSRYLVKRTGEKVFLECVQDMDHENMFWYRQDPGLGLRLIYFSYDVKMKEKGDIPEGYSVSREKKERFSLILESASTNQTSMYLCASSPAGGLSGNTIYFGEGSWLTVV.

The chain combines TRBV29-1 with TRBJ1-2; weak D call: TRBD1 (5 bases). In germline, CDR1 is SQVTM, CDR2 ANQGSEA. The CDR3 spans 13 residues. Trimming stripped 4 bases from V and 3 bases from J, with 12 bases between. The chain's CDR3 is CSVVGGNDYGYTF. The CDR3 nucleotides read TGCAGCGTTGTTGGGGGGAATGACTATGGCTACACCTTC.

This clone has a handful of counts. This chain links TRBV5-5 with TRBJ2-1; 7 nucleotides align to TRBD2. The CDR3 has 16 residues. The germline V gene encodes CDR1 SGHKS and CDR2 YYEKEE (reference sequence). The J segment lost 6 bases and the V segment lost 4 bases, leaving 13 bases of the junction unmatched. The CDR3 here is CASSPNWGSGRNEQFF. CDR3 nucleotide sequence: TGTGCCAGCAGCCCCAATTGGGGTAGCGGGCGCAATGAGCAGTTCTTC.

The chain joins TRBV6-1 to TRBJ2-1; tentatively, D is TRBD2 (6 bases). Germline CDR1 MNHNS, CDR2 SASEGT. Trimming removed 6 bases at V and 9 bases at J, with 18 bases between. CDR3 size: 14 residues. The CDR3 DNA follows: TGTGCCAGCAGACCCGGACCCGGGGGTGGTGAGCAGTTCTTC. Translation gives CASRPGPGGGEQFF.

This clone was picked up many times. The gene calls are TRBV6-4 and TRBJ2-6; a weak D match, TRBD1 (6 bases). There are 16 residues in the CDR3. V lost 0 bases to trimming and J lost 0 bases, with 6 bases between them. The V gene's germline CDR1 is MRHNA and CDR2 SNTAGT. The CDR3 loop is CASSDSDSSGANVLTF. DNA for the CDR3: TGTGCCAGCAGTGACTCGGACAGCTCTGGGGCCAACGTCCTGACTTTC.

The rearrangement uses TRBV7-9 and TRBJ2-3, with D possibly being TRBD1 or TRBD2 (5 bases each). Between the trimmed V and J ends, which lost 2 bases and 2 bases, there was a span of 11 bases. Germline CDR1 SEHNR, CDR2 FQNEAQ (reference sequence). This CDR3 has 15 amino acids. CDR3 in DNA: TGTGCCAGCAGCTTACAGGGAGCGACCACAGATACGCAGTATTTT. It codes for CASSLQGATTDTQYF.

V and J are TRBV4-1 and TRBJ2-1, with a tentative D call TRBD1 (6 bases). Deletions cut 3 bases from V and 9 bases from J, with 24 bases between. This CDR3 spans 17 amino acids. Per germline, CDR1 MGHRA and CDR2 YSYEKL. CDR3 amino acids: CASSQAPAGVSSSEQFF. In DNA, the CDR3 is TGCGCCAGCAGCCAGGCGCCTGCAGGGGTATCATCCAGTGAGCAGTTCTTC.

This sequence joins TRBV6-1 and TRBJ1-5, with D possibly matching TRBD1 (5 bases). V lost 7 bases, J lost 1 base, and 11 bases lay in between. This CDR3 has 14 amino acids. Germline V gene data show CDR1 as MNHNS and CDR2 as SASEGT. The chain's CDR3 is CASTWGDSNQPQHF. The DNA of the CDR3 is TGTGCCAGCACCTGGGGGGACAGCAATCAGCCCCAGCATTTT.

This clone was found many times. The rearrangement links TRBV27 to TRBJ1-1; D is ambiguous. Germline lookup yields CDR1 MNHEY and CDR2 SMNVEV (reference sequence). Between the trimmed V and J ends, which lost 3 bases and 4 bases, there was a span of 12 bases. The CDR3 has 14 amino acids. The CDR3 DNA reads TGTGCCAGCAGTTTTTGGGGTGAGGGCACTGAAGCTTTCTTT. It encodes CASSFWGEGTEAFF.

V is TRBV28 and J is TRBJ2-1, with D possibly TRBD2 on 5 matching bases. The CDR3 is 14 residues long. Deletions cut 6 bases from V and 6 bases from J, with 15 bases between. The germline CDR1 and CDR2 sequences are MDHEN and SYDVKM. CDR3 in DNA: TGTGCCAGCAGCCGGGTCCTAGCCCTCAATGAGCAGTTCTTC. Protein product: CASSRVLALNEQFF.

The V call is TRBV2, the J call TRBJ2-1; D is perhaps TRBD2 (5 bases). The length of the CDR3 is 13 residues. Germline V lookup: CDR1 SNHLY, CDR2 FYNNEI. Trimming took 8 bases from V and 6 from J, leaving 14 bases between them. The CDR3 sequence is CASSSGLRNEQFF. CDR3 in DNA: TGTGCCAGCTCATCAGGACTGCGCAATGAGCAGTTCTTC.

CDR3: CASSLAGTRSNYGYTF. CDR3 DNA: TGTGCCAGCAGCTTAGCGGGGACACGATCAAACTATGGCTACACCTTC. V usage is TRBV7-8 and J usage is TRBJ1-2; a possible D gene is TRBD1 (6 bases). This CDR3 is built from 16 residues. V lost 0 bases to trimming and J lost 2 bases, with 13 bases between them. The germline CDR1 and CDR2 sequences are SGHVS and FQNEAQ.

The chain employs TRBV27 and TRBJ2-2; unclear D gene. Looked up from germline, CDR1 is MNHEY and CDR2 is SMNVEV (reference sequence). The ends were cut back, 6 bases at V and 7 bases at J, with 12 bases in the middle. This CDR3 comprises 13 residues. The CDR3 here is CASRPGWIGELFF. CDR3 coding DNA: TGTGCCAGCAGACCGGGTTGGATCGGGGAGCTGTTTTTT.

Worth noting for this clone: The sample contains more than one DNA sequence encoding this CDR3. The chain is built from TRBV18 and TRBJ2-1; D call uncertain. The CDR3 is 14 residues long. Germline loops: CDR1 KGHSH, CDR2 LQKENI. V shed 6 bases and J shed 1 base, with 10 bases lying between them. CDR3 sequence (DNA): TGTGCCAGCTCGCCCGCGAGTTCCTACAATGAGCAGTTCTTC. It codes for CASSPASSYNEQFF. Combining the CDR3 with reference TRBV18 and TRBJ2-1 gives the whole variable domain NAGVMQNPRHLVRRRGQEARLRCSPMKGHSHVYWYRQLPEEGLKFMVYLQKENIIDESGMPKERFSAEFPKEGPSILRIQQVVRGDSAAYFCASSPASSYNEQFFGPGTRLTVL.

CDR3 DNA: TGCGCCAGCAGCTTGGATTCAAATGAAAAACTGTTTTTT. The encoded protein is CASSLDSNEKLFF. V is TRBV5-1 and J is TRBJ1-4; D remains ambiguous. The germline V gene has CDR1 SGHRS and CDR2 YFSETQ. Trimming cost V 0 bases and J 5 bases, with 5 bases left between them. This CDR3 region has 13 residues. The complete variable domain, with remaining parts taken from reference TRBV5-1 and TRBJ1-4, reads KAGVTQTPRYLIKTRGQQVTLSCSPISGHRSVSWYQQTPGQGLQFLFEYFSETQRNKGNFPGRFSGRQFSNSRSEMNVSTLELGDSALYLCASSLDSNEKLFFGSGTQLSVL.

In DNA form, the CDR3 reads TGTGCCAGCAGCTTAGACCTGACAAGGAGCTATGGCTACACCTTC. As protein: CASSLDLTRSYGYTF. The chain joins TRBV7-9 to TRBJ1-2; D is unclear. V lost 1 base, J lost 4 bases, and 13 bases lay in between. This CDR3 region has 15 residues. Germline CDR1 SEHNR, CDR2 FQNEAQ (reference sequence).

The J gene is TRBJ2-5, the V gene TRBV2, with D possibly matching TRBD2 (5 bases). This CDR3 is built from 13 residues. Trimming took 3 bases from V and 5 from J, leaving 10 bases between them. Germline V CDR1 and CDR2: SNHLY, FYNNEI. The CDR3 loop is CASSEGRRETQYF. The CDR3 coding sequence is TGTGCCAGCAGTGAGGGTAGGAGGGAGACCCAGTACTTC.

V usage is TRBV28 and J usage is TRBJ1-1; 9 nucleotides align to TRBD1. Germline lookup yields CDR1 MDHEN and CDR2 SYDVKM. CDR3 length equals 16 residues. The J segment lost 1 base and the V segment lost 6 bases, leaving 9 bases of the junction unmatched. CDR3 residues: CASSTWDREANTEAFF. The CDR3 region has the DNA TGTGCCAGCAGCACCTGGGACAGGGAAGCGAACACTGAAGCTTTCTTT.

The chain recombines TRBV27 with TRBJ2-5, with D possibly TRBD2 on 5 matching bases. This CDR3 is built from 14 residues. The V end was cut by 3 bases, the J end by 5 bases, with 13 bases between. Germline V gene lookup returns CDR1 MNHEY and CDR2 SMNVEV (reference sequence). CDR3 sequence (DNA): TGTGCCAGCAGTTTTGACCGGATAGCGGAGACCCAGTACTTC. It codes for CASSFDRIAETQYF.

This clone is a singleton in its sample. The rearrangement uses TRBV18 and TRBJ1-5; D gene unclear. In germline, CDR1 is KGHSH, CDR2 LQKENI. The germline V and J ends were trimmed by 4 bases and 1 base, with 5 bases remaining between them. The CDR3 totals 13 residues. CDR3 nucleotides: TGTGCCAGCTCACAGGTCAGCAATCAGCCCCAGCATTTT. Amino acids: CASSQVSNQPQHF.